The clone carrying this T cell receptor (beta chain) has just a few counts. What it binds is not known. This specimen comes from a study of blood T cells in healthy people across ages. Study results and limitations: A greater number of naive CD4+ cells and higher diversity distinguished long-lived donors from aged donors. Total diversity from one million sequenced T cells was likely underestimated.

Germline loops: CDR1 SGHDN, CDR2 FVKESK. V dropped 0 bases and J dropped 4 bases, with 13 bases sitting between them. The CDR3 covers 16 residues. The donors, aged roughly 6 to 90, were healthy Caucasians from Russia. Next came a second PCR, run for about 7 to 11 cycles, which used a sample-barcoded 5' primer along with a J-beta primer mix. Each cDNA molecule received a tag from a template-switch adaptor that had 12 random nucleotides. TCRdb used MiXCR to reprocess the 5' RACE reads, holding one entry per CDR3 protein. The profile shows approximately 810,000 distinct CDR3 sequences, about 28% of them singletons.

The chain couples TRBV14 to TRBJ1-3; D perhaps matches TRBD1 (5 bases). This clonotype was obtained from a woman of 80 years or more in good health. Sequencing input: blood. This CDR3 reads CASSQDPRQGGNTIYF. CDR3 in DNA: TGTGCCAGCAGCCAAGACCCCCGGCAGGGAGGAAACACCATATATTTT. The full variable domain, with the rest looked up from reference TRBV14 and TRBJ1-3, is EAGVTQFPSHSVIEKGQTVTLRCDPISGHDNLYWYRRVMGKEIKFLLHFVKESKQDESGMPNNRFLAERTGGTYSTLKVQPAELEDSGVYFCASSQDPRQGGNTIYFGEGSWLTVV.